This T cell receptor beta chain was obtained from a study of beta chain features in type 1 diabetes. Notes on the study in general: For type 1 diabetes patients, VDJ junctions showed fewer insertions and more deletions. TCRB CDR3s were moderately but significantly shorter in Type 1 diabetes patients in all four CD4+ subsets.

Trimming stripped 1 base from V and 4 bases from J, with 11 bases between. The CDR3 is 15 residues long. Germline CDR1 reads LGHNA; CDR2 reads YSLEER. This clone was observed at least ten times. Antigen specificity is unknown. The investigators reverse transcribed all of the isolated RNA, so they sequenced expressed TCRB transcripts. This table comes from immunoSEQ multiplex PCR, and its TCRdb copy is limited to in-frame clones, with some not included. Here the sample spans around 300,000 clones, approximately 8% being singletons. The source of this sequence is a woman aged 18-29 years in good health. The specimen was central memory CD4+ T cells from blood. The chain employs TRBV4-3 and TRBJ1-3, with D perhaps TRBD1 (5 bases). The CDR3 coding sequence is TGCGCCAGCAGCCAAGTCCCAGGGTCAGGAAACACCATATATTTT. It translates to CASSQVPGSGNTIYF.